This T cell receptor beta chain was recorded in a study of OX40 agonist ivuxolimab in advanced cancers. The data were produced by immunoSEQ multiplex PCR, yet TCRdb's version contains in-frame clones alone and is incomplete. Altogether 50,000 to 75,000 clones are present, roughly 90% being singletons, with the ten largest covering 0.62%. Trimming removed 3 bases at V and 5 bases at J, with 17 bases between. The length of the CDR3 is 15 residues. Germline-derived CDR1 and CDR2 are SGDLS and YYNGEE. The sample here was CD4+ or CD8+ T cells sorted from blood, taken in a trial of the OX40 agonist ivuxolimab. J is TRBJ2-5 and V is TRBV9, with D tentatively TRBD1 (6 bases). The receptor's source is an adult with an advanced solid tumor such as melanoma, head and neck, liver or kidney cancer. The CDR3 DNA reads as TGTGCCAGCAGCGGGGGGATGGGGGCAGCGGAGACCCAGTACTTC. Translating gives CASSGGMGAAETQYF.